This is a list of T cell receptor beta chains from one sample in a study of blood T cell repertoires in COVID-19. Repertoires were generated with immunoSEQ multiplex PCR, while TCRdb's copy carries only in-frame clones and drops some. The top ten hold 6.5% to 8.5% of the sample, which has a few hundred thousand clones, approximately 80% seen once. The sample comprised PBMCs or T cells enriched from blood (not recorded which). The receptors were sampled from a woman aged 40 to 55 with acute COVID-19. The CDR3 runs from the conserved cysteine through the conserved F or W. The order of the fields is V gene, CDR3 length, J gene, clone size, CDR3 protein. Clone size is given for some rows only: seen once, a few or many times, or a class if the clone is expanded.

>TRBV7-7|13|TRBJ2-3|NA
CASSTSGSYTQYF
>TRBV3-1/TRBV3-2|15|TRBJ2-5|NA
CASSHFTGIQETQYF
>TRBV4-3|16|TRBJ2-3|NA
CASSRQGLAGTDTQYF
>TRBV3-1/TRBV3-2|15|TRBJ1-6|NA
CASSQGGAGSSLLHF
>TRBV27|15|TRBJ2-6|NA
CASSLRGSGANVLTF
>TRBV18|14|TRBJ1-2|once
CASSPLQGTYGYTF
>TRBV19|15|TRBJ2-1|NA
CASKRTSGGYNEQFF
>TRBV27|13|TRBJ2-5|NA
CASSLYPGETQYF
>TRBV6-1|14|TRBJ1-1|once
CASSEFGVNTEAFF
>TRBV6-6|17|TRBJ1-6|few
CASSRQSRVPYNSPLHF
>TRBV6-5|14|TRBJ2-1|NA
CASSYGTSHNEQFF
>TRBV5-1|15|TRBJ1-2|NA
CASSSLDRGNYGYTF
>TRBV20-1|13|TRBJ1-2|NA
CSASNTQNYGYTF
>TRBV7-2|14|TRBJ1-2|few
CASSGDKANYGYTF
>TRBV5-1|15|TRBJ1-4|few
CASRANTNVREKLFF
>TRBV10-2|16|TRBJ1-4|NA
CASSESGTGGGEKLFF
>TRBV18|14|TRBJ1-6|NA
CASSPGGYNSPLHF
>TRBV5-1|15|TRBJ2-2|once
CASSLLDAGTGELFF
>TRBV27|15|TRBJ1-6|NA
CASGRDRGVNSPLHF
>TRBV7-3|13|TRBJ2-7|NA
CASSPQTGSEQYF
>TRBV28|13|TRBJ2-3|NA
CASSPPSTDTQYF
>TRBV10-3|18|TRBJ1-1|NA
CAISGHVPGQGENTEAFF
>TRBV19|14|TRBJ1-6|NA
CASSIAQGRSPLHF
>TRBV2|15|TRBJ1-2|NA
CASGTGGAPRGGYTF
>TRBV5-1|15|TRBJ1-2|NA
CASSLEGQVNYGYTF
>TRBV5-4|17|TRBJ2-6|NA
CASSPPTGSSGANVLTF
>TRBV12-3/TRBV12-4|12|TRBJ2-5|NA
CASSSERETQYF
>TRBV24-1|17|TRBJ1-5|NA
CATSRGSGIARNQPQHF
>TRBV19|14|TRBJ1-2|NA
CASSIPGLNYGYTF
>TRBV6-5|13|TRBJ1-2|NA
CASSTRESSGYTF
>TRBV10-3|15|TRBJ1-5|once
CAISAQGASNQPQHF
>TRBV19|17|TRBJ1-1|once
CASSSRGAVGGRTEAFF
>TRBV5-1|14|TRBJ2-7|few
CASSWTGDSYEQYF
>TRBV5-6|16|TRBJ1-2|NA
CASSLNQGWGNYGYTF
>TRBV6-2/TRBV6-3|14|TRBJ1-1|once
CASSNAGPNTEAFF
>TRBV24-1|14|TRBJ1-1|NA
CATRETGANTEAFF
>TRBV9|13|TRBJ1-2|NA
CASRRGGADGYTF
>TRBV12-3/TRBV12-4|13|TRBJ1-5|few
CASSLKHPQPQHF
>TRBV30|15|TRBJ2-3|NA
CAWSGLGTGADTQYF
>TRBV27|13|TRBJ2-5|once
CASSLQGGKTQYF
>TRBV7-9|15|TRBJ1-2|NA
CASSLAGEGIYGYTF
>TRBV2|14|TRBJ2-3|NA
CASMGGGPGDTQYF
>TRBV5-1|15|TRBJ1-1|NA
CASSLGQGAHTEAFF